The 22 T cell receptor beta chains presented below share a single source sample, sequenced in a study of blood T cell repertoires in COVID-19. The data were produced by immunoSEQ multiplex PCR, yet TCRdb's version contains in-frame clones alone and is incomplete. The sample lists under 45,000 clones, roughly nine tenths occurring once. The source material was peripheral blood. These receptors were obtained from a human donor in a cohort sampled during active COVID-19.

The chain recombines TRBV12-3 or TRBV12-4 with TRBJ1-5; D is ambiguous. CDR3 length: 12 residues. The V end was cut by 7 bases, the J end by 10 bases, with 14 bases between. The CDR3 DNA reads as TGTGCCAGCAAAGTTGGAGGGTATCCCCAGCATTTT. Translated: CASKVGGYPQHF.

The chain employs TRBV18 and TRBJ1-1; D is ambiguous. CDR3 length: 14 residues. With 3 bases removed from V and 2 bases from J, the gap between germline ends came to 10 bases. The germline CDR1 and CDR2 sequences are KGHSH and LQKENI. This CDR3 is CASSPAGSNTEAFF. CDR3 DNA: TGTGCCAGCTCACCTGCGGGGAGTAACACTGAAGCTTTCTTT.

V and J are TRBV6-5 and TRBJ1-2; 10 nucleotides align to TRBD1. With 5 bases clipped from V and 8 bases from J, the junction kept 11 bases outside the gene matches. The CDR3 is 15 residues long. Germline-derived CDR1 and CDR2 are MNHEY and SVGAGI. This CDR3 reads CASSRDRGNSMGYTF. CDR3 bases: TGTGCCAGCAGTCGGGACAGGGGAAATTCTATGGGCTACACCTTC.

The chain has TRBV5-5 and TRBJ2-7; a possible D gene is TRBD1 (6 bases). The CDR3 totals 13 residues. In germline, CDR1 is SGHKS, CDR2 YYEKEE (reference sequence). The V end was cut by 4 bases, the J end by 2 bases, with 10 bases between. CDR3 sequence: CASSQTGTYEQYF. The CDR3 DNA reads TGTGCCAGCAGCCAGACAGGAACCTACGAGCAGTACTTC.

The rearrangement joins TRBV30 to TRBJ1-5; D ambiguous. Germline V gene sequence: CDR1 GTSNPN, CDR2 SVGIG (reference sequence). This CDR3 region has 13 residues. V lost 2 bases, J lost 5 bases, and 10 bases lay in between. In DNA, the CDR3 is TGTGCCTGGAGTAGTGACTACCATCAGCCCCAGCATTTT. Residues: CAWSSDYHQPQHF.

This clone was seen just once. The V call is TRBV5-5, the J call TRBJ1-4; TRBD1 agrees at 7 bases. Looked up from germline, CDR1 is SGHKS and CDR2 is YYEKEE (reference sequence). This CDR3 comprises 12 residues. The trim removed 3 bases at V and 8 bases at J, leaving 1 base unmatched. CDR3 DNA sequence: TGTGCCAGCAGCTCGACAGGGGAAAAACTGTTTTTT. Encoded protein: CASSSTGEKLFF.

The genes are TRBV11-2 and TRBJ1-6; D possibly corresponds to TRBD1 (6 bases). The germline V gene has CDR1 SGHAT and CDR2 FQNNGV. The CDR3 is 15 residues long. Between the trimmed V and J ends, which lost 3 bases and 8 bases, there was a span of 14 bases. This CDR3 is CASSFYRAGDSPLHF. In nucleotides, the CDR3 is TGTGCCAGCAGCTTTTACAGGGCCGGGGATTCACCCCTCCACTTT.

The V gene is TRBV11-2, the J gene TRBJ2-7, with 7 bases identical to TRBD1. The junction had 12 bases not matched to a gene; V was cut back by 0 bases and J by 4 bases. CDR1 is SGHAT and CDR2 is FQNNGV in the germline V gene. The length of the CDR3 is 17 residues. For the CDR3, the DNA is TGTGCCAGCAGCTTAGATCGAGGACAGGCGACCTATTACGAGCAGTACTTC. Translated, it gives CASSLDRGQATYYEQYF.

The chain has TRBV11-1 and TRBJ1-4; the D gene is possibly TRBD1 (5 bases). V was trimmed by 4 bases and J by 10 bases, leaving 19 bases between them. The CDR3 spans 15 residues. In germline, CDR1 is SGHAT, CDR2 FQDESV (reference sequence). The CDR3 loop reads CASSWDSANEGKLFF. CDR3 nucleotides: TGTGCCAGCAGCTGGGACTCGGCCAATGAAGGAAAACTGTTTTTT.

This clone has just one count. CDR3 sequence: CASSFRTGGSYEQYF. The CDR3, as DNA: TGTGCCAGCAGCTTCCGGACAGGGGGATCCTACGAGCAGTACTTC. This sequence joins TRBV7-2 and TRBJ2-7, with 10 bases aligning to TRBD1. CDR1 is SGHTA and CDR2 is FQGNSA in the germline V gene. Trimming removed 3 bases from V and 1 base from J; junction bases left unmatched: 3. The length of the CDR3 is 15 residues.

The chain has TRBV19 and TRBJ2-1, with TRBD2 matching 12 bases. There are 14 residues in the CDR3. V dropped 6 bases and J dropped 11; count of bases not matched to a gene: 8. The germline V gene has CDR1 LNHDA and CDR2 SQIVND (reference sequence). CDR3 DNA sequence: TGTGCCAGTAGGTCTAGCGGGGGGGCCCCCAAGCAGTTCTTC. It yields the protein CASRSSGGAPKQFF. Complete variable domain (other parts from reference TRBV19 and TRBJ2-1): DGGITQSPKYLFRKEGQNVTLSCEQNLNHDAMYWYRQDPGQGLRLIYYSQIVNDFQKGDIAEGYSVSREKKESFPLTVTSAQKNPTAFYLCASRSSGGAPKQFFGPGTRLTVL.

The gene calls are TRBV3-1 (or the pseudogene TRBV3-2) and TRBJ2-7; no clear D gene. Trimming shortened V by 0 bases and J by 3 bases, and 9 bases separated the two germline ends. CDR1 and CDR2 (germline): LGHDT, YNNKEL (reference sequence). This CDR3 has 14 amino acids. The CDR3 loop is CASSQDPGGYEQYF. In DNA form, the CDR3 reads TGTGCCAGCAGCCAAGATCCTGGCGGCTACGAGCAGTACTTC.

This CDR3 reads CASSIGQKTEAFF. The CDR3 bases are TGTGCCAGCAGCATAGGACAAAAGACTGAAGCTTTCTTT. This chain joins TRBV7-2 and TRBJ1-1; TRBD1 might be the D (5 bases). This CDR3 spans 13 amino acids. The germline V gene has CDR1 SGHTA and CDR2 FQGNSA. Trimming shortened V by 5 bases and J by 5 bases, and 12 bases separated the two germline ends.

This chain connects TRBV3-1 (or the pseudogene TRBV3-2) to TRBJ1-1, with 10 bases identical to TRBD1. Germline V gene sequence: CDR1 LGHDT, CDR2 YNNKEL (reference sequence). After removal of 1 base from V and 3 bases from J, the junction contained 5 bases not matched to a gene. The CDR3 totals 16 residues. CDR3 DNA: TGTGCCAGCAGCCAAGGCGCCGGGACAGGGGACACTGAAGCTTTCTTT. As protein: CASSQGAGTGDTEAFF.

The chain has TRBV15 and TRBJ1-1; 8 nucleotides match TRBD1. Looked up from germline, CDR1 is LNHNV and CDR2 is YYDKDF (reference sequence). This CDR3 spans 13 amino acids. J was trimmed by 1 base and V by 5 bases; bases with no gene match: 0. Here the CDR3 reads CATSGQGNTEAFF. The DNA for the CDR3 is TGTGCCACCAGCGGACAGGGGAACACTGAAGCTTTCTTT.

J is TRBJ2-7 and V is TRBV29-1; D gene uncertain. Per the germline V gene, CDR1 is SQVTM and CDR2 is ANQGSEA. Between the trimmed V and J ends, which lost 5 bases and 0 bases, there was a span of 11 bases. This CDR3 has 13 residues. The CDR3 bases are TGCAGCGTTATACAGAGAGACTCCTACGAGCAGTACTTC. Its protein is CSVIQRDSYEQYF.

The gene calls are TRBV5-6 and TRBJ1-6; possible D gene TRBD1, 5 bases. The CDR3 totals 14 residues. Germline loops: CDR1 SGHDT, CDR2 YYEEEE. The germline V and J ends were trimmed by 0 bases and 7 bases, with 8 bases remaining between them. The CDR3 nucleotides are TGTGCCAGCAGCTTGGCAGGACAAAATTCACCCCTCCACTTT. The encoded protein is CASSLAGQNSPLHF.

V usage is TRBV5-1 and J usage is TRBJ1-1; possibly TRBD1 for D (5 bases). Germline V gives CDR1 SGHRS, CDR2 YFSETQ. V lost 4 bases and J 5 bases, leaving 9 bases between the germline ends. The CDR3 consists of 12 residues. The DNA of the CDR3 is TGCGCCAGCAGCGGGGGGGAAACTGAAGCTTTCTTT. Protein product: CASSGGETEAFF.

V gene TRBV7-9 combines with J gene TRBJ1-2; perhaps TRBD1 as D (6 bases). The V end was cut by 3 bases, the J end by 0 bases, with 14 bases between. Germline values: CDR1 SEHNR, CDR2 FQNEAQ (reference sequence). The CDR3 has 16 amino acids. The DNA for the CDR3 is TGTGCCAGCAGCTTGACAGGCTACGACTCTAACTATGGCTACACCTTC. Protein: CASSLTGYDSNYGYTF.

The chain combines TRBV12-3 or TRBV12-4 with TRBJ2-1; tentative D call: TRBD2 (6 bases). Trimming shortened V by 6 bases and J by 3 bases, and 9 bases separated the two germline ends. The CDR3 sequence is 13 residues long. CDR3 amino acids: CASRRGIYNEQFF. The CDR3 region has the DNA TGTGCCAGCAGGCGGGGCATCTACAATGAGCAGTTCTTC.

This chain connects TRBV5-8 to TRBJ1-2; D call uncertain. V dropped 0 bases and J dropped 0 bases, with 9 bases sitting between them. The CDR3 has 15 residues. CDR1 and CDR2 (germline): SGHTS, YDEGEE. The CDR3 spells CASSLDRGTNYGYTF. CDR3 in DNA: TGTGCCAGCAGCTTGGACAGAGGGACTAACTATGGCTACACCTTC.

The chain couples TRBV19 to TRBJ1-1; 9 positions agree with TRBD1. The junction had 8 bases not matched to a gene; V was cut back by 5 bases and J by 1 base. CDR3 size: 16 residues. Germline assignment: CDR1 LNHDA and CDR2 SQIVND (reference sequence). This chain's CDR3 is CASSALPGQGNTEAFF. CDR3 bases: TGTGCCAGTAGTGCGCTACCGGGACAGGGGAACACTGAAGCTTTCTTT.